This T cell receptor beta chain was profiled in a study of blood T cell repertoires in COVID-19. V was clipped by 1 base and J by 5 bases, with 10 bases between them. In germline, CDR1 is SGHRS, CDR2 YFSETQ. CDR3 length: 13 residues. TCRdb's copy holds only in-frame clones and misses some; the assay was immunoSEQ multiplex PCR. The sample includes about 260,000 clones, about 87% seen only once; the top ten take 0.87%. Sample: PBMCs or T cells enriched from blood (not recorded which). The TCR sequence derives from a man in his fifties or sixties who had been exposed to COVID-19. The rearrangement uses TRBV5-1 and TRBJ2-7; D might be TRBD1 (6 bases). As DNA, the CDR3 is TGCGCCAGCAGCTTGACAGGGTTTGACGAGCAGTACGTC. It yields the protein CASSLTGFDEQYV.